Described below is a single T cell receptor beta chain sequence and its context. The antigen is unknown. The primer mix had 60 Vbeta and 13 Jbeta primers. Produced via immunoSEQ multiplex PCR; TCRdb's table is partial and in-frame only. The data contain some 130,000 clones, approximately 82% of them seen just once; the ten biggest clones take up less than 3.5%. Germline CDR1 and CDR2: SGHTA and FQGNSA. This CDR3 has 15 residues. The J segment lost 5 bases and the V segment lost 5 bases, leaving 9 bases of the junction unmatched. The data belong to a study of cytomegalovirus exposure and HLA in healthy donors. Study outcomes and limitations: Highly shared sequence variants in one cluster were likely a sequencing artifact. Accounts indicate the classifier identified cytomegalovirus status with strong specificity and sensitivity. Fewer N-insertions (relative to the roughly 670-donor mean) were reportedly seen in an Asian-associated ancestry cluster in a later analysis. Reports state that TCR beta sequences accurately predicted most subjects' HLA-A and HLA-B alleles.

The TCR was taken from a man in his forties or fifties in good health and CMV-seronegative. Sample: PBMCs. The rearrangement links TRBV7-2 to TRBJ2-5; 9 bases align to TRBD2. The CDR3 is CASSHRLAGEETQYF. DNA of the CDR3: TGTGCCAGCAGCCACCGTTTAGCGGGGGAGGAGACCCAGTACTTC.